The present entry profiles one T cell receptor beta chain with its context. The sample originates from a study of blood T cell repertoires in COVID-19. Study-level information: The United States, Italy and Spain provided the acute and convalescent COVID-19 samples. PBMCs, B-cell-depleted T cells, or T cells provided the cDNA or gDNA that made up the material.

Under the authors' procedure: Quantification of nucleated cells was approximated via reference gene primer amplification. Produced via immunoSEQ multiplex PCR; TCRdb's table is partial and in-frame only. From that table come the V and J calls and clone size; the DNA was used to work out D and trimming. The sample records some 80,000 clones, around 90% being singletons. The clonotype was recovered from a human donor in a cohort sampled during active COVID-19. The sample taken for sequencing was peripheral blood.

This CDR3 is CASSPYRLARNIQYF. The DNA of the CDR3 is TGTGCCAGTAGTCCGTATAGACTAGCGCGAAACATTCAGTACTTC. The chain recombines TRBV19 with TRBJ2-4; 8 positions agree with TRBD2. The ends lost 5 bases at V and 6 bases at J; junction bases unmatched: 9. The germline CDR1 and CDR2 sequences are LNHDA and SQIVND (reference sequence). There are 15 residues in the CDR3.